This TCR beta chain stems from a study of T cell responses to AZD1222 COVID-19 vaccine. Findings of the study overall: Spike-wide vaccine-associated CD4 TCRs dominated at 160-218 and 743-854. Following two doses of AZD1222, Spike-specific TCR breadth and depth rose.

Measured with immunoSEQ multiplex PCR; TCRdb has only the in-frame clones, and not every one. Here the sample spans 100,000 to 130,000 clones, about 85% being singletons. As for this clone: Its antigen is still unknown.

Pooled samples include second doses given at about 4 or 12 weeks. In germline, CDR1 is SGHKS, CDR2 YYEKEE (reference sequence). The CDR3 loop spans 16 amino acids. V lost 2 bases and J lost 2; bases outside the gene matches: 7. The receptor was isolated from an adult who received the AZD1222 COVID-19 vaccine. V gene TRBV5-5 combines with J gene TRBJ1-2, with 9 bases fitting TRBD1. Sequenced here: peripheral blood, sampled 28 days after the second AZD1222 dose. Here the CDR3 reads CASSLTPGQGNYGYTF. For the CDR3, the DNA is TGTGCCAGCAGCTTAACTCCGGGACAGGGAAACTATGGCTACACCTTC.